The present TCR beta chain was sequenced within a study of shared clonotypes between healthy human individuals. Notes on the study in general: Larger richness was generally estimated for naive than memory subsets.

Sequenced by immunoSEQ multiplex PCR; TCRdb stores in-frame clones only, minus some. The top ten hold around 24% of the sample, which has 750,000 to 1,000,000 clones, about 91% seen once. This clone was counted a single time. The antigen is undetermined. Selected positively for CCR7 and CD45RO-negative, naive CD8 cells excluded terminally differentiated effector memory CD45RA+ cells. The V and J ends lost 4 bases and 2 bases respectively, with 13 bases between them. Germline CDR1 reads SEHNR; CDR2 reads FQNEAQ (reference sequence). The CDR3 extends over 15 amino acids. What was sequenced was naive CD8+ T cells sorted from blood. The chain links TRBV7-9 to TRBJ2-3, with D perhaps matching TRBD1 or TRBD2 (5 bases each). The receptor's source is a man aged 25-40 years in good health. The CDR3 DNA sequence: TGTGCCAGCAGCTCTAGGGGAGTCCTCACAGATACGCAGTATTTT. Amino acid sequence: CASSSRGVLTDTQYF.